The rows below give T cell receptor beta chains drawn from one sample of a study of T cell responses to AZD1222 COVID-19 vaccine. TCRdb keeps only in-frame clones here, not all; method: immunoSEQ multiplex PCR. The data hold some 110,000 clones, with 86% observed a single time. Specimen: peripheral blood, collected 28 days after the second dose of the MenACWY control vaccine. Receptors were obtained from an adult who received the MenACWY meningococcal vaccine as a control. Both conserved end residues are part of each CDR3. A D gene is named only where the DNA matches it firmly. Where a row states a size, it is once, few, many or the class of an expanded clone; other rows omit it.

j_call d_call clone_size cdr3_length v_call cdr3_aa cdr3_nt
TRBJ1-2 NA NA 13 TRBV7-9 CASSLGHSYGYTF TGTGCCAGCAGCTTGGGACACAGCTATGGCTACACCTTC
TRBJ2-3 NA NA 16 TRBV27 CASSLYNVGVGDTQYF TGTGCCAGCAGTTTATATAATGTGGGGGTCGGGGATACGCAGTATTTT
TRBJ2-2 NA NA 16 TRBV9 CASSVEGDPNTGELFF TGTGCCAGCAGCGTAGAGGGGGACCCGAACACCGGGGAGCTGTTTTTT
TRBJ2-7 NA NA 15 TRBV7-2 CASSYPKGTLYEQYF TGTGCCAGCAGCTATCCCAAAGGGACACTTTACGAGCAGTACTTC
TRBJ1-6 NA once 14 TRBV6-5 CASRAEADNSPLHF TGTGCCAGCAGGGCGGAGGCAGATAATTCACCCCTCCACTTT
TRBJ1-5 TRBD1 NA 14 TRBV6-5 CASRMTGGNQPQHF TGTGCCAGCAGGATGACAGGGGGAAATCAGCCCCAGCATTTT
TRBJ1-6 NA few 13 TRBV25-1 CASTGALNSPLHF TGTGCCAGCACAGGGGCTCTAAATTCACCCCTCCACTTT
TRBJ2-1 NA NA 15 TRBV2 CASTLLSPYDYEQFF TGTGCCAGCACCTTACTTAGTCCCTATGACTATGAGCAGTTCTTC
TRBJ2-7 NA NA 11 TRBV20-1 CSARDSYEQYF TGCAGTGCTAGGGACTCTTACGAGCAGTACTTC
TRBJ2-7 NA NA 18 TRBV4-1 CASSQESWGTLSAYEQYF TGCGCCAGCAGCCAAGAGAGTTGGGGGACCCTCTCGGCCTACGAGCAGTACTTC
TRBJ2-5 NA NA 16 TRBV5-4 CASSSRRQVISETQYF TGTGCCAGCAGCTCCCGTCGGCAGGTCATTTCTGAGACCCAGTACTTC
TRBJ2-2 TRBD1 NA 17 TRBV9 CASSVTGGASGTGELFF TGTGCCAGCAGCGTAACAGGGGGCGCGTCAGGGACCGGGGAGCTGTTTTTT
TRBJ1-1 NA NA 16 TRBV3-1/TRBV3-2 CASSPQEQGRITEAFF TGTGCCAGCAGCCCACAGGAACAGGGTAGGATCACTGAAGCTTTCTTT
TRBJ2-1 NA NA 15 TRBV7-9 CASSPLGALGNEQFF TGTGCCAGCAGCCCTCTGGGGGCCCTCGGTAATGAGCAGTTCTTC
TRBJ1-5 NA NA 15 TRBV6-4 CASSVSGSGNQPQHF TGTGCCAGCAGTGTTTCAGGGAGCGGCAATCAGCCCCAGCATTTT
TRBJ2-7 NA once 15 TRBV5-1 CASSLGLTDRYEQYF TGCGCCAGCAGCTTGGGTCTCACAGACCGCTACGAGCAGTACTTC
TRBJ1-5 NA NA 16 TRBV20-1 CSASYGGSSINQPQHF TGCAGTGCTAGTTATGGGGGGAGTTCAATAAATCAGCCCCAGCATTTT
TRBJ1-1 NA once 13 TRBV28 CASSETGNTEAFF TGTGCCAGCAGTGAGACAGGGAACACTGAAGCTTTCTTT
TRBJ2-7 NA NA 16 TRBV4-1 CASSQAIAPFTYEQYF TGCGCCAGCAGCCAAGCGATAGCCCCTTTTACCTACGAGCAGTACTTC
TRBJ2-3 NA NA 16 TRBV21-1 CASSKEGTSQADTQYF TGTGCCAGCAGCAAAGAGGGGACTAGCCAGGCAGATACGCAGTATTTT
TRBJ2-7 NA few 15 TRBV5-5 CASSLAGTTSYEQYF TGTGCCAGCAGCTTGGCCGGGACCACCTCCTACGAGCAGTACTTC
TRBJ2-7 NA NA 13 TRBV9 CASSVEPLDEQYF TGTGCCAGCAGCGTAGAGCCCCTCGACGAGCAGTACTTC
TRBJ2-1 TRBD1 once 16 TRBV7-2 CASSIGQGRRDNEQFF TGTGCCAGCAGCATAGGACAGGGAAGGAGGGACAATGAGCAGTTCTTC
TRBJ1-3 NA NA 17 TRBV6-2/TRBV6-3 CASSYPTDPSSGNTIYF TGTGCCAGCAGTTACCCAACCGACCCAAGCTCTGGAAACACCATATATTTT
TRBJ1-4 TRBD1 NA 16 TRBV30 CAWRGQGGITNEKLFF TGTGCCTGGAGGGGACAGGGAGGTATAACTAATGAAAAACTGTTTTTT
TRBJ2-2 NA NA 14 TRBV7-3 CASSFNMGSGELFF TGTGCCAGCAGCTTTAATATGGGTTCCGGGGAGCTGTTTTTT